This TCR beta chain came from a study of blood T cell repertoires in COVID-19. For the study at large: The origin of the acute and convalescent COVID-19 samples was the United States, Italy and Spain. In each case, the material was cDNA or gDNA derived from T cells, B-cell-depleted T cells, or PBMCs.

Cohort placement rested on clinical history that participants reported themselves. Only in-frame clones appear in the TCRdb table, and some are missing; sequencing was by immunoSEQ multiplex PCR. This table holds some 370,000 clones, about four fifths found once. The length of the CDR3 is 13 residues. V was clipped by 5 bases and J by 13 bases; unmatched bases: 13. The germline gives CDR1 MNHEY, CDR2 SVGAGI. Sequencing was done on a sample of PBMCs or T cells enriched from blood (not recorded which). The rearrangement uses TRBV6-5 and TRBJ1-1, with 7 bases fitting TRBD1. The receptor comes from a woman aged 45-60 years who had recovered from COVID-19. CDR3 DNA sequence: TGTGCCAGCAGTCTCCTTCAGGGGGGTGTCGTTTTCTTT. Its translation is CASSLLQGGVVFF.